Each of the 10 T cell receptor beta chains below was sequenced from the same sample in a study of T-cell reconstitution after alpha-beta-depleted transplantation in children. The TCRbeta library incorporated unique molecular identifiers. TCRdb recomputed calls from the PCR reads with MiXCR, one row per CDR3 protein. This table holds 280,000 or so distinct CDR3 sequences, under 14% found once. This specimen was peripheral blood, taken 180 days after TCRalphabeta/CD19-depleted stem cell transplant. The receptors shown here come from a male patient under 10 years old who had a stem cell transplant for chronic granulomatous disease, so the T cells may come from the graft donor.

This clonotype was seen at least ten times. The chain carries TRBV12-3 or TRBV12-4 and TRBJ2-1; 9 nucleotides agree with TRBD2. The J segment lost 8 bases and the V segment lost 5 bases, leaving 10 bases of the junction unmatched. The CDR3 loop spans 15 amino acids. The CDR3, as DNA: TGTGCCAGCAGTGCGGGGCGGGAGGGCCGATATGAGCAGTTCTTC. It encodes CASSAGREGRYEQFF.

This clonotype appeared many times. The rearrangement links TRBV5-6 to TRBJ2-7; TRBD1 aligns across 7 bases. CDR1 is SGHDT, CDR2 YYEEEE, per germline. The CDR3 length is 15 residues. Trimming cost V 0 bases and J 0 bases; bases outside gene matches: 3. Here the CDR3 reads CASSLGAGGSYEQYF. For the CDR3, the DNA is TGTGCCAGCAGCTTGGGGGCAGGGGGCTCCTACGAGCAGTACTTC.

Ten or more counts support this clonotype. The chain recombines TRBV20-1 with TRBJ2-3; D perhaps matches TRBD2 (6 bases). The CDR3 runs to 16 residues. Trimming took 5 bases from V and 5 from J, leaving 23 bases between them. In germline, CDR1 is DFQATT, CDR2 SNEGSKA (reference sequence). The chain's CDR3 is CSAGSATSSSGDTQYF. CDR3 sequence (DNA): TGCAGTGCTGGTTCTGCAACTAGCTCCTCGGGAGATACGCAGTATTTT.

The sample holds many counts of this clonotype. The chain uses TRBV29-1 and TRBJ2-1, with D maybe TRBD2 (6 bases). Germline lookup yields CDR1 SQVTM and CDR2 ANQGSEA. Trimming shortened V by 4 bases and J by 6 bases, and 25 bases separated the two germline ends. The CDR3 contains 17 residues. CDR3 amino acids: CSVGYGGLILPSNEQFF. Written as DNA, the CDR3 is TGCAGCGTTGGGTACGGAGGGCTGATCCTTCCAAGCAATGAGCAGTTCTTC.

This clonotype was seen repeatedly, ten times or more. This chain joins TRBV29-1 and TRBJ2-5; D may correspond to TRBD1 or TRBD2 (5 bases each). The CDR3 consists of 13 residues. V lost 5 bases, J lost 7 bases, and 17 bases lay in between. Germline V gives CDR1 SQVTM, CDR2 ANQGSEA. The CDR3 sequence is CSVNRDPGGTQYF. CDR3 coding DNA: TGCAGCGTTAACCGGGACCCTGGTGGGACCCAGTACTTC.

The table lists this clonotype with a few counts. This chain connects TRBV19 to TRBJ2-1; unclear D gene. This CDR3 is built from 17 residues. V lost 1 base to trimming and J lost 4 bases, with 17 bases between them. CDR1 is LNHDA, CDR2 SQIVND, per germline (reference sequence). The CDR3 sequence: CASSIVQGSYGYNEQFF. In DNA form, the CDR3 reads TGTGCCAGTAGTATAGTGCAAGGTAGCTATGGGTACAATGAGCAGTTCTTC.

The table lists this clonotype with many counts. The rearrangement uses TRBV5-1 and TRBJ1-1, with 7 bases fitting TRBD1. The CDR3 is 15 amino acids. V trimming: 4 bases; J trimming: 1 base; junction bases outside the gene matches: 7. From germline, CDR1 is SGHRS and CDR2 YFSETQ. CDR3 region: CASSPLDRANTEAFF. CDR3 bases: TGCGCCAGCAGCCCTCTCGACAGGGCGAACACTGAAGCTTTCTTT.

This clonotype was counted many times. This rearrangement joins TRBV9 to TRBJ1-4; 7 positions match TRBD1. V dropped 0 bases and J dropped 5; count of bases not matched to a gene: 13. Germline V CDR1 and CDR2: SGDLS, YYNGEE. The CDR3 is 18 amino acids. CDR3 loop: CASSVDAGGGQLNEKLFF. The CDR3 coding sequence is TGTGCCAGCAGCGTAGACGCTGGGGGGGGACAGCTAAATGAAAAACTGTTTTTT.

This clonotype was picked up many times. The rearrangement joins TRBV5-1 to TRBJ1-3; TRBD1 aligns across 7 bases. Germline-derived CDR1 and CDR2 are SGHRS and YFSETQ. The ends lost 2 bases at V and 4 bases at J; junction bases unmatched: 3. There are 14 residues in the CDR3. CDR3 nucleotides: TGCGCCAGCAGCTTACAGGGGACGGGAAACACCATATATTTT. Amino acids: CASSLQGTGNTIYF. Drawing the rest from reference TRBV5-1 and TRBJ1-3, the complete variable domain is KAGVTQTPRYLIKTRGQQVTLSCSPISGHRSVSWYQQTPGQGLQFLFEYFSETQRNKGNFPGRFSGRQFSNSRSEMNVSTLELGDSALYLCASSLQGTGNTIYFGEGSWLTVV.

This clonotype was detected a few times. The CDR3 DNA sequence: TGTGCCAGCTCACCGATATATAGCGGGGGGGCCCTACTTCGGAGAGATACGCAGTATTTT. As protein: CASSPIYSGGALLRRDTQYF. The gene calls are TRBV18 and TRBJ2-3; the match to TRBD2 covers 11 bases. Germline values: CDR1 KGHSH, CDR2 LQKENI. The CDR3 is 20 residues long. Unmatched junction bases numbered 19, after V lost 3 bases and J lost 5 bases.